These 16 T cell receptor beta chains were sequenced from one sample in a study of technical replicates of blood from several donors. Assay used: immunoSEQ multiplex PCR; TCRdb lists only in-frame clones, some missing. The data contain almost 85,000 clones, approximately 97% of them seen just once; the ten biggest clones take up less than 0.2%. The sequenced sample was T cells isolated from PBMCs. These receptors were collected from a human donor in good health.

The chain links TRBV28 to TRBJ2-1; the D gene is possibly TRBD2 (6 bases). V was clipped by 8 bases and J by 5 bases, with 25 bases between them. CDR1 is MDHEN and CDR2 is SYDVKM in the germline V gene. The CDR3 length is 17 residues. This CDR3 reads CASYPLDPRRRDNEQFF. In DNA form, the CDR3 reads TGTGCCAGCTATCCATTAGATCCCCGGAGGAGGGACAATGAGCAGTTCTTC.

This clone was seen once. The chain uses TRBV27 and TRBJ2-1, with TRBD2 identical over 8 bases. This CDR3 comprises 15 residues. Looked up from germline, CDR1 is MNHEY and CDR2 is SMNVEV (reference sequence). Trimming removed 5 bases from V and 1 base from J; junction bases left unmatched: 4. The chain's CDR3 is CASSLAGKSYNEQFF. CDR3 bases: TGTGCCAGCAGTCTAGCGGGTAAGTCCTACAATGAGCAGTTCTTC.

The chain carries TRBV4-1 and TRBJ2-7; tentatively, D is TRBD2 (6 bases). The CDR3 is 15 amino acids. Trimming cost V 4 bases and J 0 bases, with 13 bases left between them. Per the germline V gene, CDR1 is MGHRA and CDR2 is YSYEKL. This CDR3 is CASSPGGIDSYEQYF. CDR3 bases: TGCGCCAGCAGCCCCGGGGGAATCGACTCCTACGAGCAGTACTTC.

The V call is TRBV5-6, the J call TRBJ2-1; a weak D match, TRBD2 (5 bases). Trimming removed 0 bases from V and 0 bases from J, with 16 bases in between. The CDR3 sequence is 18 residues long. Per the germline V gene, CDR1 is SGHDT and CDR2 is YYEEEE. The CDR3 DNA sequence: TGTGCCAGCAGCTTGGCGAGGGTGGTCGACCTCTCCTACAATGAGCAGTTCTTC. Translation: CASSLARVVDLSYNEQFF.

The chain carries TRBV27 and TRBJ2-1; no clear D gene. The V end was cut by 5 bases, the J end by 9 bases, with 14 bases between. CDR3 length: 13 amino acids. Per germline, CDR1 MNHEY and CDR2 SMNVEV (reference sequence). For the CDR3, the DNA is TGTGCCAGCAGTGCCATGGCAGGTATTGAGCAGTTCTTC. Translated: CASSAMAGIEQFF.

The CDR3 nucleotides read TGTGCCAGCAGTGGACTGGGTAGCTCTAACTATGGCTACACCTTC. Translation: CASSGLGSSNYGYTF. The chain has TRBV2 and TRBJ1-2; D remains unclear. Trimming removed 4 bases at V and 0 bases at J, with 12 bases between. The CDR3 loop spans 15 amino acids. CDR1 is SNHLY, CDR2 FYNNEI, per germline.

The chain combines TRBV13 with TRBJ1-5; D may be TRBD1 (5 bases). This CDR3 is built from 12 residues. Germline lookup yields CDR1 PRHDT and CDR2 FYEKMQ (reference sequence). Deletions cut 8 bases from V and 4 bases from J, with 9 bases between. CDR3 bases: TGTGCCAGCGAAACAGGTAATCAGCCCCAGCATTTT. This codes for CASETGNQPQHF.

The genes are TRBV28 and TRBJ2-2; 8 nucleotides line up with TRBD1. Germline V gene data show CDR1 as MDHEN and CDR2 as SYDVKM. This CDR3 contains 13 residues. J gave up 6 bases and V 6 bases, and 3 bases lay outside the gene matches. The CDR3 DNA reads TGTGCCAGCAGATTCAGGGGGCCCGGGGAGCTGTTTTTT. It specifies CASRFRGPGELFF. The full variable domain, with the rest looked up from reference TRBV28 and TRBJ2-2, is DVKVTQSSRYLVKRTGEKVFLECVQDMDHENMFWYRQDPGLGLRLIYFSYDVKMKEKGDIPEGYSVSREKKERFSLILESASTNQTSMYLCASRFRGPGELFFGEGSRLTVL.

The chain recombines TRBV6-5 with TRBJ1-1; maybe TRBD1 (6 bases). V lost 6 bases to trimming and J lost 10 bases, with 18 bases between them. The CDR3 is 13 amino acids. Germline V gene lookup returns CDR1 MNHEY and CDR2 SVGAGI. CDR3 amino acids: CASSQQGERGAFF. CDR3 bases: TGTGCCAGCAGCCAACAGGGTGAACGAGGAGCTTTCTTT.

This chain joins TRBV29-1 and TRBJ2-1; weak D call: TRBD1 (6 bases). V lost 4 bases to trimming and J lost 1 base, with 11 bases between them. The germline V gene has CDR1 SQVTM and CDR2 ANQGSEA. This CDR3 region has 14 residues. The DNA of the CDR3 is TGCAGCGTTGTTAGCAGGGGATCCTACAATGAGCAGTTCTTC. It specifies CSVVSRGSYNEQFF.

The chain recombines TRBV7-9 with TRBJ2-3, with unresolved D. The CDR3 is 11 amino acids. Germline CDR1 is SEHNR and CDR2 is FQNEAQ (reference sequence). Deletions cut 6 bases from V and 8 bases from J, with 9 bases between. The CDR3 bases are TGTGCCAGCAGAAACGCGCGTACGCAGTATTTT. The encoded protein is CASRNARTQYF.

The rearrangement uses TRBV7-6 and TRBJ2-2; 10 nucleotides match TRBD1. Germline assignment: CDR1 SGHVS and CDR2 FNYEAQ. V lost 5 bases to trimming and J lost 1 base; unmatched junction nucleotides: 4. The CDR3 has 16 amino acids. Written as DNA, the CDR3 is TGTGCCAGCAGCCCCGGACAGGGGGGGAACACCGGGGAGCTGTTTTTT. This translates into CASSPGQGGNTGELFF.

This sequence joins TRBV18 and TRBJ2-5, with D tentatively TRBD1 (5 bases). The CDR3 loop spans 16 amino acids. Germline values: CDR1 KGHSH, CDR2 LQKENI. Trimming stripped 0 bases from V and 7 bases from J, with 18 bases between. CDR3 loop: CASSPPAGRLQRTQYF. CDR3 DNA sequence: TGTGCCAGCTCACCACCGGCAGGGCGATTACAGAGGACCCAGTACTTC.

The chain combines TRBV6-5 with TRBJ1-4; D is possibly TRBD1 (5 bases). Trimming removed 0 bases from V and 7 bases from J, with 9 bases in between. The CDR3 extends over 14 amino acids. Germline V CDR1 and CDR2: MNHEY, SVGAGI. This CDR3 is CASSYSRAAEKLFF. In nucleotides, the CDR3 is TGTGCCAGCAGTTACTCCAGGGCGGCTGAAAAACTGTTTTTT.

The chain carries TRBV27 and TRBJ2-7; 9 bases map to TRBD1. The CDR3 length is 14 residues. V shed 4 bases and J 7 bases; nucleotides not matched to a gene: 8. Germline V CDR1 and CDR2: MNHEY, SMNVEV (reference sequence). The CDR3 nucleotides read TGTGCCAGCAGTTCTCCGGGACAGGGTAAAGAGCAGTACTTC. This codes for CASSSPGQGKEQYF.

This rearrangement joins TRBV2 to TRBJ2-7; the D gene is possibly TRBD2 (6 bases). Trimming removed 5 bases at V and 3 bases at J, with 14 bases between. This CDR3 has 14 amino acids. Germline V gene lookup returns CDR1 SNHLY and CDR2 FYNNEI. Here the CDR3 reads CASSSGTGDYEQYF. The CDR3 DNA reads as TGTGCCAGCAGTTCCGGGACTGGTGACTACGAGCAGTACTTC. The whole variable domain, remainder taken from reference TRBV2 and TRBJ2-7, is EPEVTQTPSHQVTQMGQEVILRCVPISNHLYFYWYRQILGQKVEFLVSFYNNEISEKSEIFDDQFSVERPDGSNFTLKIRSTKLEDSAMYFCASSSGTGDYEQYFGPGTRLTVT.